The 5 T cell receptor beta chains given below trace back to one sample, sequenced in a study of naive and memory T cell subsets. The beta constant-region primer was an equimolar mix of two oligonucleotides covering TRBC1 and TRBC2. Nested alpha and beta constant-region primers with the SP2 primer drove four PCR rounds on ligated cDNA. One entry per CDR3 protein results from TCRdb running MiXCR on the UMI-ligation and nested PCR reads. The sample lists under 25,000 distinct CDR3 sequences, roughly 8.2% occurring once. The sequenced material came from central memory CD8+ T cells from blood. These receptors all come from a human donor in good health.

This clonotype has more than one count but fewer than ten. The chain joins TRBV6-4 to TRBJ2-3; the match to TRBD2 covers 11 bases. CDR1 MRHNA and CDR2 SNTAGT come from the germline V gene. Losses at the gene ends were 6 bases for V and 4 bases for J; bases not matched to a gene: 6. CDR3 length: 15 amino acids. As DNA, the CDR3 is TGTGCCAGCAGCGAGATAGCGGGAGGGCCAGATACGCAGTATTTT. Translation gives CASSEIAGGPDTQYF.

Ten or more counts support this clonotype. The J gene is TRBJ2-2, the V gene TRBV6-2 or TRBV6-3; no definite D call. From germline, CDR1 is MNHEY and CDR2 SVGEGT. The CDR3 covers 11 residues. V was pared by 8 bases and J by 5 bases, with 6 bases between. CDR3: CASGVTGELFF. CDR3 DNA sequence: TGTGCCAGCGGGGTAACCGGGGAGCTGTTTTTT.

This clonotype was counted a few times. This chain joins TRBV27 and TRBJ2-7; 7 bases match TRBD2. Germline-derived CDR1 and CDR2 are MNHEY and SMNVEV (reference sequence). With V trimmed by 2 bases and J by 4 bases, 11 bases remained unmatched. The CDR3 runs 16 residues. The CDR3 region has the DNA TGTGCCAGCAGTTTAGGTGGTAACGGGAGGCGGTACGAGCAGTACTTC. Its protein is CASSLGGNGRRYEQYF.

The chain combines TRBV6-2 or TRBV6-3 with TRBJ2-1; D is ambiguous. The germline V gene encodes CDR1 MNHEY and CDR2 SVGEGT. V shed 2 bases and J shed 7 bases, with 9 bases lying between them. The length of the CDR3 is 13 residues. The CDR3: CASSYGSTNEQFF. Here the CDR3 DNA reads TGTGCCAGCAGTTACGGGTCTACAAATGAGCAGTTCTTC.

This clonotype has just a few counts. This sequence joins TRBV6-4 and TRBJ2-2; D gene uncertain. The CDR3 contains 13 residues. Trimming removed 3 bases from V and 4 bases from J, with 6 bases in between. CDR1 is MRHNA and CDR2 is SNTAGT in the germline V gene. CDR3 nucleotide sequence: TGTGCCAGCAGTGAACACAGCACCGGGGAGCTGTTTTTT. Translating gives CASSEHSTGELFF.